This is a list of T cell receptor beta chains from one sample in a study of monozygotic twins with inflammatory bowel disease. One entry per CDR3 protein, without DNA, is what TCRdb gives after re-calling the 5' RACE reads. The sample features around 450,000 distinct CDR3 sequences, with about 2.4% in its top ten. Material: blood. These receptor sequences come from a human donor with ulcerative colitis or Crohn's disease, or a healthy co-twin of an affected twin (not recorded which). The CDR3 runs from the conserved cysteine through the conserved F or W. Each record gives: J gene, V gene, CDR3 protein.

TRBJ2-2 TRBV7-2 CASTLTSGANTGELFF
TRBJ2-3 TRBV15 CATSRGSGRPDTQYF
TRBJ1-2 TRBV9 CASSVAGLPNYGYTF
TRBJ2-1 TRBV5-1 CASAGGYNEQFF
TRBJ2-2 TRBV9 CASSVMGLQVAGEPFF
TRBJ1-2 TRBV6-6 CASSSYRDGYTF
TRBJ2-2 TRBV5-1 CASSLRLGNTGELFF
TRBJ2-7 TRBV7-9 CASCRVIGGEQYF
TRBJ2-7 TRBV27 CASKFRQTYEQYF
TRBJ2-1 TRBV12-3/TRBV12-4 CASSRIGDYNEQFF
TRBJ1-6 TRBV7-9 CASRPGGVNSPLHF
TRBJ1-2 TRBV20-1 CSARDKEFSYGYTF
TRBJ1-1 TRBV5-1 CASRTGTENTEAFF
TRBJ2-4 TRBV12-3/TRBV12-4 CASSLRGQLAKNIQYF
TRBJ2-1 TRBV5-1 CASSFRDRSYNEQFF
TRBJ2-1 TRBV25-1 CASSEGQIGFGKQFF
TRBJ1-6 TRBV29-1 CSVRTSYNSPLHF
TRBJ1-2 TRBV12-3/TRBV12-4 CAIQGRKYGYTF
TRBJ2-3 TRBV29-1 CSAYTSKSTDTQYF
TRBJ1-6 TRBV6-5 CASSYSGLSPLHF
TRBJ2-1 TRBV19 CASSPGQGRGPYNEQFF
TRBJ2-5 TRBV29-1 CSVEGRGETQYF
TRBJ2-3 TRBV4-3 CASSQGLQLAEIHRYEEAQYF
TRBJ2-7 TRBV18 CASSPHGYEQYF
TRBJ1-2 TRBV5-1 CASSLEGLARYGYTF
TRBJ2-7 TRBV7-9 CASSMNSYEQYF
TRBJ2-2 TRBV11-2 CASSLDSLGVSGVRELFF